This TCR beta chain emerged from a study of T cells in Graves' hyperthyroidism and ophthalmopathy. The study's findings and limits: A model built on 13 V-J features separated ophthalmopathy from stable hyperthyroidism.

This clonotype was observed many times. Its antigen remains unidentified. V was cut by 8 bases and J by 4 bases, with 15 bases left in between. The CDR3 contains 14 residues. Germline V gives CDR1 SNHLY, CDR2 FYNNEI. 8.5 to 10 ml of fresh peripheral blood supplied the PBMCs. It was RNA transcripts that yielded the amplified TCR beta CDR3 regions. The HTBI set primed first-round TCR CDR3 RT-PCR. TCRdb fed the multiplex PCR reads into MiXCR, producing one record per CDR3 protein. The data contain a few hundred thousand distinct CDR3 sequences, approximately 15% of them singletons. The sequencing input was blood. This sequence joins TRBV2 and TRBJ2-1; D might be TRBD1 or TRBD2, each matching 5 bases. The TCR comes from a woman aged 40 to 50 with Graves' ophthalmopathy. The CDR3 region has the DNA TGTGCCAGCGAGAGGCGAGGGGCTTACAATGAGCAGTTCTTC. Its protein product is CASERRGAYNEQFF.